Sequencing of this T cell receptor beta chain was carried out in a study of blood T cell repertoires in COVID-19. V was cut by 5 bases and J by 6 bases, with 18 bases left in between. Germline CDR1 is MNHEY and CDR2 is SMNVEV (reference sequence). This CDR3 is built from 15 residues. Repertoires were generated with immunoSEQ multiplex PCR, while TCRdb's copy carries only in-frame clones and drops some. The sample carries approximately 110,000 clones, roughly 72% recorded once. The origin of this receptor is an elderly man with COVID-19, enrolled during active disease. The source material was peripheral blood. V usage is TRBV27 and J usage is TRBJ2-3; a weak D match, TRBD2 (6 bases). The CDR3 nucleotides are TGTGCCAGCAGTCTGAAGCCCGGGGGATGGGATACGCAGTATTTT. It yields the protein CASSLKPGGWDTQYF.